One sample yielded the 5 T cell receptor beta chains listed below, sequenced in a study of blood T cell repertoires in COVID-19. Assay used: immunoSEQ multiplex PCR; TCRdb lists only in-frame clones, some missing. Of 87,000 or so clones in the sample, 80% to 90% were seen once. Material: peripheral blood. These receptor sequences come from a woman aged 80 or over with acute or convalescent COVID-19.

The chain couples TRBV6-5 to TRBJ2-7; 8 bases are shared with TRBD2. The CDR3 extends over 14 amino acids. Germline V lookup: CDR1 MNHEY, CDR2 SVGAGI. Trimming took 4 bases from V and 1 from J; bases not matched to a gene: 3. The CDR3 bases are TGTGCCAGCAGTTCCCTAGCGGGTTCCTACGAGCAGTACTTC. Translation gives CASSSLAGSYEQYF.

V usage is TRBV13 and J usage is TRBJ2-1, with TRBD2 identical over 14 bases. V lost 4 bases, J lost 8 bases, and 4 bases stayed unmatched. The CDR3 contains 15 residues. Germline V gives CDR1 PRHDT, CDR2 FYEKMQ (reference sequence). DNA for the CDR3: TGTGCCAGCAGCTCCCCGACTAGCGGGAGGGATGAGCAGTTCTTC. Amino acids: CASSSPTSGRDEQFF.

The V call is TRBV11-3, the J call TRBJ1-4; no definite D call. The germline V gene has CDR1 SGHNT and CDR2 YENEEA. The CDR3 totals 15 residues. V lost 2 bases and J lost 4, with 11 bases in between. The CDR3 nucleotides are TGTGCCAGCAGCTTACCCCCGAGTAGTAATGAAAAACTGTTTTTT. This gives the protein CASSLPPSSNEKLFF.

The chain couples TRBV19 to TRBJ1-1; tentative D call: TRBD1 (6 bases). Trimming shortened V by 3 bases and J by 1 base, and 9 bases separated the two germline ends. Germline V gene data show CDR1 as LNHDA and CDR2 as SQIVND (reference sequence). This CDR3 is 14 amino acids long. The CDR3: CASSIRGTNTEAFF. CDR3 nucleotide sequence: TGTGCCAGTAGTATCAGGGGCACGAACACTGAAGCTTTCTTT.

This chain joins TRBV25-1 and TRBJ1-2, with 7 nucleotides matching TRBD1. This CDR3 spans 13 amino acids. CDR1 and CDR2 from the germline V gene are MGHDK and SYGVNS. Germline trimming cut 4 bases from V and 5 bases from J; bases unmatched to any gene: 4. The DNA of the CDR3 is TGTGCCAGCAGTGCCGGGACAGAGTATGGCTACACCTTC. The encoded protein is CASSAGTEYGYTF.